The next 22 T cell receptor beta chains were all read from a single sample in a study of cytomegalovirus exposure and HLA in healthy donors. Profiled with immunoSEQ multiplex PCR; TCRdb holds only in-frame clones, not every one. The data contain fewer than 350,000 clones, 85% to 90% of them singletons. Source material: PBMCs. The receptors originated from a woman aged 18-29 years in good health and CMV-seronegative.

CDR3 residues: CASSLTGDTEAFF. The CDR3 DNA sequence: TGTGCCAGCTCACTGACAGGGGACACTGAAGCTTTCTTT. The chain joins TRBV18 to TRBJ1-1, with 8 bases matching TRBD1. The germline CDR1 and CDR2 sequences are KGHSH and LQKENI. The CDR3 loop spans 13 amino acids. The ends lost 4 bases at V and 3 bases at J; junction bases unmatched: 1.

The J gene is TRBJ2-3, the V gene TRBV9, with D possibly matching TRBD2 (6 bases). Germline V gene sequence: CDR1 SGDLS, CDR2 YYNGEE. This CDR3 has 13 amino acids. Trimming removed 6 bases at V and 2 bases at J, with 10 bases between. The CDR3 nucleotides are TGTGCCAGCACCGGGGGAAACACAGATACGCAGTATTTT. Translated, it gives CASTGGNTDTQYF.

The V gene is TRBV25-1, the J gene TRBJ2-5, with D possibly matching TRBD2 (7 bases). The V and J ends lost 3 bases and 4 bases respectively, with 15 bases between them. The CDR3 covers 15 residues. In germline, CDR1 is MGHDK, CDR2 SYGVNS. The CDR3 region is CASSDPRAGAETQYF. In nucleotides, the CDR3 is TGTGCCAGCAGTGATCCGAGGGCGGGGGCAGAGACCCAGTACTTC.

The CDR3 coding sequence is TGCGCCAGCAGCCAAGCGGGGGGGCAAAGGAACACTGAAGCTTTCTTT. This codes for CASSQAGGQRNTEAFF. This chain connects TRBV4-3 to TRBJ1-1, with D perhaps matching TRBD1 (6 bases). With 1 base removed from V and 1 base from J, the gap between germline ends came to 13 bases. The CDR3 totals 16 residues. The germline V gene encodes CDR1 LGHNA and CDR2 YSLEER.

The chain combines TRBV5-6 with TRBJ1-6; D unclear. Germline CDR1 is SGHDT and CDR2 is YYEEEE. V was trimmed by 6 bases and J by 3 bases, leaving 7 bases between them. This CDR3 comprises 13 residues. The CDR3 here is CASTNSYNSPLHF. The CDR3 DNA follows: TGTGCCAGCACAAACAGCTATAATTCACCCCTCCACTTT.

The chain has TRBV7-3 and TRBJ2-1; 7 bases are a match to TRBD2. Germline V gene data show CDR1 as SGHTA and CDR2 as FQGTGA. Trimming cost V 5 bases and J 2 bases; bases outside gene matches: 15. This CDR3 is 18 amino acids long. The CDR3 DNA sequence: TGTGCCAGCAGCCCTATTACCCCTCAGAGCGGGACCTACAATGAGCAGTTCTTC. Translating it yields CASSPITPQSGTYNEQFF.

This chain connects TRBV10-1 to TRBJ2-7; D remains ambiguous. Germline CDR1 reads WNHNN; CDR2 reads SYGVQD (reference sequence). Trimming stripped 4 bases from V and 3 bases from J, with 10 bases between. The CDR3 runs to 13 residues. The CDR3 DNA reads as TGCGCCAGCAGTGTAGACAAGAACTACGAGCAGTACTTC. Translation: CASSVDKNYEQYF.

This sequence joins TRBV5-6 and TRBJ1-5, with a weak D call TRBD1 (5 bases). Trimming left V 0 bases short and J 2 bases short, with 9 bases between. In germline, CDR1 is SGHDT, CDR2 YYEEEE. This CDR3 spans 15 amino acids. CDR3 sequence reads: CASSLEGLRNQPQHF. CDR3 bases: TGTGCCAGCAGCTTGGAGGGGCTTCGCAATCAGCCCCAGCATTTT. The full variable domain, rest sourced from reference TRBV5-6 and TRBJ1-5, is DAGVTQSPTHLIKTRGQQVTLRCSPKSGHDTVSWYQQALGQGPQFIFQYYEEEERQRGNFPDRFSGHQFPNYSSELNVNALLLGDSALYLCASSLEGLRNQPQHFGDGTRLSIL.

The chain recombines TRBV21-1 with TRBJ2-1; the D call TRBD2 from the table was never checked on the DNA. TRBV21-1 corresponds to a pseudogene. CDR3 length: 12 residues. The CDR3 nucleotides are TGTGCCAGCAGCGTCCTTCGCAATGAGCAGTTCTTC. Protein product: CASSVLRNEQFF.

The chain recombines TRBV5-1 with TRBJ2-1, with D possibly matching TRBD2 (6 bases). Per germline, CDR1 SGHRS and CDR2 YFSETQ. V gave up 0 bases and J gave up 0 bases, with 16 bases separating them. CDR3 length equals 18 residues. CDR3: CASSLGISGLSSYNEQFF. Here the CDR3 DNA reads TGCGCCAGCAGCTTGGGTATTAGCGGTCTTAGCTCCTACAATGAGCAGTTCTTC.

The chain recombines TRBV28 with TRBJ1-6; TRBD1 matches 8 bases. CDR3 length equals 14 residues. Trimming cost V 3 bases and J 9 bases; bases outside gene matches: 4. Germline V gene sequence: CDR1 MDHEN, CDR2 SYDVKM. CDR3: CASSFGQGRSPLHF. CDR3 DNA: TGTGCCAGCAGTTTTGGACAGGGTCGTTCACCCCTCCACTTT.

The chain links TRBV7-2 to TRBJ2-7; D is ambiguous. V was shortened by 2 bases and J by 4 bases, with 9 bases between the two germline ends. The germline CDR1 and CDR2 sequences are SGHTA and FQGNSA. The CDR3 runs 13 residues. Here the CDR3 DNA reads TGTGCCAGCAGCTTAAACTACCAATACGAGCAGTACTTC. Translated, it gives CASSLNYQYEQYF.

V gene TRBV7-8 combines with J gene TRBJ2-7; 10 bases fit TRBD1. This CDR3 is built from 16 residues. The ends lost 5 bases at V and 5 bases at J; junction bases unmatched: 12. Germline V gene lookup returns CDR1 SGHVS and CDR2 FQNEAQ. The CDR3 sequence is CASSQSSGTGVHEQYF. The CDR3 DNA reads TGTGCCAGCAGCCAAAGCTCCGGGACAGGGGTCCACGAGCAGTACTTC.

This clone is a singleton in its sample. The rearrangement links TRBV5-6 to TRBJ2-5; TRBD2 matches at 10 bases. The CDR3 length is 16 residues. The V gene's germline CDR1 is SGHDT and CDR2 YYEEEE. The V and J ends lost 0 bases and 5 bases, in that order; junction bases with no gene match: 7. The CDR3 DNA follows: TGTGCCAGCAGCTTGGAGCGGGAGGGTTTCTGGGAGACCCAGTACTTC. Translating it yields CASSLEREGFWETQYF.

The chain links TRBV6-1 to TRBJ2-3, with D tentatively TRBD1 (6 bases). The CDR3 is made up of 13 amino acids. V lost 6 bases and J 2 bases, leaving 9 bases between the germline ends. Germline V CDR1 and CDR2: MNHNS, SASEGT. The CDR3 region is CASRRTATDTQYF. DNA of the CDR3: TGTGCCAGCAGGAGGACAGCCACAGATACGCAGTATTTT.

V and J are TRBV9 and TRBJ1-2; 9 bases agree with TRBD1. This CDR3 comprises 13 residues. J lost 4 bases, V lost 5 bases, and 3 bases had no gene match. Germline CDR1 and CDR2: SGDLS and YYNGEE. CDR3 DNA sequence: TGTGCCAGCAGGAGGGGACAGGGCTATGGCTACACCTTC. This sequence encodes CASRRGQGYGYTF.

This clone was counted only a few times. The chain joins TRBV19 to TRBJ1-2, with D possibly TRBD1 on 5 matching bases. Germline V lookup: CDR1 LNHDA, CDR2 SQIVND (reference sequence). The CDR3 spans 11 residues. Trimming took off 2 bases at V and 8 bases at J, with 6 bases between the two ends. The CDR3 is CASSISGGYTF. For the CDR3, the DNA is TGTGCCAGTAGTATATCAGGGGGCTACACCTTC.

The CDR3: CASSPLTGSATEAFF. CDR3 DNA: TGTGCCAGCAGTCCCCTTACCGGGTCGGCCACTGAAGCTTTCTTT. The chain carries TRBV28 and TRBJ1-1; D is unclear. CDR1 is MDHEN and CDR2 is SYDVKM in the germline V gene. CDR3 length: 15 amino acids. Trimming left V 5 bases short and J 4 bases short, with 17 bases between.

V and J are TRBV14 and TRBJ2-3; D gene ambiguous. Germline V gene lookup returns CDR1 SGHDN and CDR2 FVKESK. CDR3 length equals 14 residues. Between the trimmed V and J ends, which lost 1 base and 1 base, there was a span of 6 bases. The CDR3 protein is CASSQVIGTDTQYF. The DNA of the CDR3 is TGTGCCAGCAGCCAAGTAATCGGCACAGATACGCAGTATTTT. Variable domain in full (rest from reference TRBV14 and TRBJ2-3): EAGVTQFPSHSVIEKGQTVTLRCDPISGHDNLYWYRRVMGKEIKFLLHFVKESKQDESGMPNNRFLAERTGGTYSTLKVQPAELEDSGVYFCASSQVIGTDTQYFGPGTRLTVL.

The gene calls are TRBV6-5 and TRBJ1-2, with D hard to call. The CDR3 covers 13 residues. Germline V lookup: CDR1 MNHEY, CDR2 SVGAGI. V lost 6 bases to trimming and J lost 10 bases, with 18 bases between them. This CDR3 is CASRHPSEDHYTF. The CDR3 nucleotides are TGTGCCAGCAGGCACCCATCCGAGGATCACTACACCTTC.

The genes are TRBV28 and TRBJ2-5; TRBD1 agrees at 9 bases. Per the germline V gene, CDR1 is MDHEN and CDR2 is SYDVKM. V trimming: 9 bases; J trimming: 9 bases; junction bases outside the gene matches: 8. The CDR3 sequence is 12 residues long. The CDR3 reads CASKRTGDSQYF. The CDR3 region has the DNA TGTGCCAGTAAGCGGACAGGGGATTCCCAGTACTTC.

The chain has TRBV27 and TRBJ2-1; a weak D match, TRBD2 (6 bases). The CDR3 runs 14 residues. Trimming pared 5 bases from V and 7 bases from J, leaving 15 bases between. CDR1 is MNHEY, CDR2 SMNVEV, per germline (reference sequence). This CDR3 is CASSQGLEWNEQFF. The CDR3 DNA reads as TGTGCCAGCAGTCAGGGACTTGAGTGGAATGAGCAGTTCTTC.